This T cell receptor beta chain was obtained from a study of T cells after yellow fever vaccination. A word on this clonotype: Its antigen is not identified.

Study results and caveats: Subsequent booster samples again held most clones from primary vaccination (96% CD4, roughly 91% CD8). Some clonotypes, a small share, were shared between CD4 and CD8 compartments. Contaminating bulk clonotypes could be abundant in FACS-sorted repertoires.

The CDR3 has 15 amino acids. Generation of TCR cDNA used 5'RACE template switching (which added a universal primer site and UMIs). MiXCR, applied by TCRdb to the 5' RACE reads, yields one record per CDR3 protein. The sample lists around 610,000 distinct CDR3 sequences, roughly 14% occurring once. Material: PBMCs, obtained on the day of the yellow fever booster vaccination. This sequence was found in a man aged 25 to 45 who received the YFV17D yellow fever vaccine. This rearrangement joins TRBV12-3 or TRBV12-4 to TRBJ2-4; no reliable D call. CDR3 residues: CAKQLRPRPNFIQYF. The CDR3 nucleotides are TGTGCAAAGCAGTTGAGGCCCAGGCCCAACTTCATTCAGTACTTC.